This T cell receptor (beta chain) was obtained from a study of CD8 T cells in ankylosing spondylitis. The CDR3 is 16 residues long. The germline V gene encodes CDR1 GTSNPN and CDR2 SVGIG (reference sequence). V was shortened by 2 bases and J by 10 bases, with 23 bases between the two germline ends. Libraries of TCR beta came from quantitative 5'-RACE with molecular barcodes. Each CDR3 protein gets one entry after TCRdb re-called the 5' RACE reads with MiXCR. The table includes 250,000 to 400,000 distinct CDR3 sequences, roughly 10% detected once. Study results and caveats: Fewer than ten highly homologous variants made up a TCR beta motif that seemed to typify ankylosing spondylitis blood.

Notes on this clonotype: Antigen specificity is unknown.

The source of this sequence is a female donor with ankylosing spondylitis or in good health (not recorded which). V usage is TRBV30 and J usage is TRBJ1-4; D possibly corresponds to TRBD1 (6 bases). Material for sequencing was blood, either unsorted or a sorted T cell fraction (not recorded which). The CDR3 is CAWSTPGGGLGGKLFF. CDR3 nucleotides: TGTGCCTGGAGTACGCCCGGAGGGGGGTTAGGAGGAAAACTGTTTTTT.